This TCR beta chain was identified during a study of cytomegalovirus exposure and HLA in healthy donors. Study-wide findings and caveats: Further analysis was carried out later, and it showed several of the most significant clusters appearing linked to common viral pathogens.

Regarding this clone: What it binds is unknown.

The PCR was carried out with 60 Vbeta primers and 13 Jbeta primers. Sequencing was performed with immunoSEQ multiplex PCR; in TCRdb, only in-frame clones are kept and a portion is missing. Here the sample spans 100,000 to 150,000 clones, 80% being singletons. Samples came from healthy bone marrow donors. Germline trimming cut 5 bases from V and 3 bases from J; bases unmatched to any gene: 8. The CDR3 is 15 amino acids. Germline V lookup: CDR1 SGHTA, CDR2 FQGTGA. The material sequenced was PBMCs. The TCR originated in a man aged 30 to 39 in good health and CMV-seropositive. The V gene is TRBV7-3, the J gene TRBJ2-5; 8 nucleotides agree with TRBD2. The CDR3 coding sequence is TGTGCCAGCAGCCCGACTAGCGCATTAAAAGAGACCCAGTACTTC. The encoded protein is CASSPTSALKETQYF.